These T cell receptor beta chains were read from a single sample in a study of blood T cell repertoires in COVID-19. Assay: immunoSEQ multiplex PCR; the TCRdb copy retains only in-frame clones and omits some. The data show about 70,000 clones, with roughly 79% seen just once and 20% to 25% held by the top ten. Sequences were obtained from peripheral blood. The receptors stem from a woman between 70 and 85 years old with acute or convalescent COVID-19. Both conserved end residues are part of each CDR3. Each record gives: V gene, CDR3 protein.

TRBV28	CASSLPSGTDTQYF
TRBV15	CATSRDRTGKNYGYTF
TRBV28	CASSLIDRGLGKLFF
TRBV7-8	CASSPGTSTYEQYF
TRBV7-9	CASSFSGNQETQYF
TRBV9	CASSGRGGPNTGELFF
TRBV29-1	CSVVSREGGREQYF
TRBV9	CASSAQGQLNTEAFF
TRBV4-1	CASSYSTGTANEKLFF
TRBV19	CASSIARAGELFF
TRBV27	CASSFGGRNSPLHF
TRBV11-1	CASSPRGQGRDTEAFF
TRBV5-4	CASSLIAGGPWSYEQYF
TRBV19	CASSISAREAGGYTF
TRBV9	CASSVVAGNNEQFF
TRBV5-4	CASSLRDRGSFDEKLFF
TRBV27	CASRGGAMANYGYTF
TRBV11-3	CASSKRLAGGVAYEQYF
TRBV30	CAWTLSTGELFF
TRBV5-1	CASSPSQGRARLDEQYF
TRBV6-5	CASSLSDRLNEQFF
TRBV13	CASSNRERPYEQYF
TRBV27	CASSDRRLSKNIQYF